Below, one TCR beta chain is given with its context. Its antigen remains unidentified. This entry belongs to a study of shared clonotypes between healthy human individuals. Study outcomes and limitations: Of the naive CD4 clonotypes, around 5% were shared across several donors.

The CDR3 is made up of 14 amino acids. Trimming left V 4 bases short and J 8 bases short, with 18 bases between. Germline V gene sequence: CDR1 SGHRS, CDR2 YFSETQ. Libraries were prepared by immunoSEQ multiplex PCR; TCRdb keeps only in-frame clonotypes and omits some of them. The table shows roughly 640,000 clones, with around two thirds occurring only once. This TCR derives from a woman aged 25 to 39 in good health. V is TRBV5-1 and J is TRBJ1-1; TRBD1 might be the D (5 bases). The specimen was memory CD4+ T cells sorted from blood. Sample subset: CD45RA-negative fraction. CDR3 region: CASSPPGGDAEAFF. CDR3 in DNA: TGCGCCAGCAGCCCACCTGGAGGGGACGCCGAAGCTTTCTTT.